The clone carrying this T cell receptor (beta chain) was observed many times. MiXCR, applied by TCRdb to the 5' RACE reads, yields one record per CDR3 protein. The sample consists of 30,000 to 35,000 distinct CDR3 sequences, around 5.6% of them appearing once. This specimen comes from a study of early T cells in non-severe SARS-CoV-2 infection. This CDR3 spans 15 amino acids. Germline V gives CDR1 SGHVS, CDR2 FQNEAQ. V was cut by 5 bases and J by 2 bases, with 12 bases left in between. The sample was whole blood. The receptor was derived from an adult who was a healthcare worker with PCR-confirmed SARS-CoV-2 infection or an uninfected control (not recorded which). The V gene is TRBV7-8, the J gene TRBJ2-2; D gene ambiguous. For the CDR3, the DNA is TGTGCCAGCAGCAAATTCGACATCAACACCGGGGAGCTGTTTTTT. The encoded protein is CASSKFDINTGELFF.